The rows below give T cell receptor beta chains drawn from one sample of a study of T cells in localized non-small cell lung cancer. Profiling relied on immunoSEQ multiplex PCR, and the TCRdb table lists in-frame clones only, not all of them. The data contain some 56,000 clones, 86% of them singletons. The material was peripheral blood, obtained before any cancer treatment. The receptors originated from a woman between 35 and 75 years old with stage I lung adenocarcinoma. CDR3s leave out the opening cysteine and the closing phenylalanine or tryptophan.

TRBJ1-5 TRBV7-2 ASSSPLGSNQPQH
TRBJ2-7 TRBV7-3 ASSRAATGEQY
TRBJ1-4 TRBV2 ASSEPAATNEKLF
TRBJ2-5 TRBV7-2 ASSLGQRTQY
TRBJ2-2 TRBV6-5 ASSYSHTGELF
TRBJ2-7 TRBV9 ASSVAGTSAYEQY
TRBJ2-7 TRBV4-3 ASSQGGDRVGYEQY
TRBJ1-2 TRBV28 ATPAGTGINGYT
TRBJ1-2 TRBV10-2 ASSGGQGAGGYT
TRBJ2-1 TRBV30 AWSVVGGEQF